Following are 4 T cell receptor beta chains from one sample sequenced in a study of breast tumors, draining lymph nodes, adjacent tissues. TCRdb ran MiXCR on the multiplex PCR reads and lists one entry per CDR3 protein. The sample has some 170,000 distinct CDR3 sequences; 25% to 40% are singletons. Axillary draining lymph nodes of breast cancer patients supplied the node samples. Material for sequencing was axillary lymph node tissue. The receptors come from a female donor with breast cancer. Some clones in this sample may be carry-over from other donors' samples.

This clonotype was picked up many times. V and J are TRBV7-3 and TRBJ1-4, with unresolved D. V lost 4 bases and J lost 0, with 21 bases in between. Germline V CDR1 and CDR2: SGHTA, FQGTGA. The CDR3 consists of 19 residues. The CDR3 sequence: CASSYTHGRTGSTNEKLFF. The DNA of the CDR3 is TGTGCCAGCAGCTACACCCACGGTCGTACGGGATCAACTAATGAAAAACTGTTTTTT.

This clonotype was recorded many times. The rearrangement uses TRBV7-2 and TRBJ2-7, with 9 bases matching TRBD1. This CDR3 is 16 amino acids long. Losses at the gene ends were 5 bases for V and 5 bases for J; bases not matched to a gene: 13. Germline CDR1 reads SGHTA; CDR2 reads FQGNSA. The chain's CDR3 is CASSLYRGLRPDEQYF. The DNA of the CDR3 is TGTGCCAGCAGCCTGTACAGGGGGCTCCGCCCCGACGAGCAGTACTTC.

Details on this clonotype: A much larger clone differs from this one at a single base, so this may be a read error. V and J are TRBV5-1 and TRBJ2-5; TRBD1 is a possible D gene (6 bases). Per the germline V gene, CDR1 is SGHRS and CDR2 is YFSETQ. The CDR3 totals 14 residues. CDR3 amino acids: CASRSRQDQDTQYF. CDR3 in DNA: TGCGCCAGCAGGTCTCGACAGGATCAAGACACCCAGTACTTC.

This clonotype was detected once. The junction does not match germline at one end; this may be a read error. The CDR3 nucleotides are TGTGCCAGCAGTTTCCGACAGACACAGTACTTC. Translating gives CASSFRQTQYF. The rearrangement joins TRBV7-2 to TRBJ2-5; possibly TRBD1 for D (5 bases). This CDR3 is 11 amino acids long. Germline CDR1 is SGHTA and CDR2 is FQGNSA.